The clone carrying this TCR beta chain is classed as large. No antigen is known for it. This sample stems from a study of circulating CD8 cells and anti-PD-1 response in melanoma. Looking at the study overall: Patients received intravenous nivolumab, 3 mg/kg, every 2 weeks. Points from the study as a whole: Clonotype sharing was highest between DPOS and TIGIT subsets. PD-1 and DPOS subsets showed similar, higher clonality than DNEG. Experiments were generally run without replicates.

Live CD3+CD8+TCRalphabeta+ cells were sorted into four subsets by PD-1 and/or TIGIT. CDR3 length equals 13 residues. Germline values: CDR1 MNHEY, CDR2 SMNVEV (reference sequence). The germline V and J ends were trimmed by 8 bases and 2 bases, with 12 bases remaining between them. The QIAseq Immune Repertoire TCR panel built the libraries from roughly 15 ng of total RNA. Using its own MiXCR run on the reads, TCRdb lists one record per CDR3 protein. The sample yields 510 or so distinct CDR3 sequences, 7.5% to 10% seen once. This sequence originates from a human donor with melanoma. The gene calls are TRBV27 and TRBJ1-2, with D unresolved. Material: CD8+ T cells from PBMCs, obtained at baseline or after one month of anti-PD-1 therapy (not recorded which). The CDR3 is CASSREMNYGYTF. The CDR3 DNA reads TGTGCCAGCTCCCGGGAGATGAACTATGGCTACACCTTC.